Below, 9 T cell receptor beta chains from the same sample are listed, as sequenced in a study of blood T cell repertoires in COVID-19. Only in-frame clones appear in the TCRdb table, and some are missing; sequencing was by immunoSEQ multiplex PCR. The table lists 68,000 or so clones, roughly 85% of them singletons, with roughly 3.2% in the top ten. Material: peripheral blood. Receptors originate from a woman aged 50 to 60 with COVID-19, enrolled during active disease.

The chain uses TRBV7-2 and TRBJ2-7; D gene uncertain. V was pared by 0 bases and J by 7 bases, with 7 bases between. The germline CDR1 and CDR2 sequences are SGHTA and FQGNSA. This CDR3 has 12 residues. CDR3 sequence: CASSLAPYEQYF. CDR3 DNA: TGTGCCAGCAGCTTAGCCCCTTATGAGCAGTACTTC.

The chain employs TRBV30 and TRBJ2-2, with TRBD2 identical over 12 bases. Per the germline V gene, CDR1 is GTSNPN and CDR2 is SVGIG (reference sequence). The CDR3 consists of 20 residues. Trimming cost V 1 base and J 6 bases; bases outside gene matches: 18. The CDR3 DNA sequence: TGTGCCTGGAGTGCCGCACGGGGGGCGGCTAGCGGGAGGGCCGCCGGGGAGCTGTTTTTT. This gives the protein CAWSAARGAASGRAAGELFF.

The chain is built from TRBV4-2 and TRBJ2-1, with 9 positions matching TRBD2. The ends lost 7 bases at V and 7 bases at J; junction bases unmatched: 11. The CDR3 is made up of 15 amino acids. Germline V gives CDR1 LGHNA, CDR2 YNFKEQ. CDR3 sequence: CASIAIAGVGNEQFF. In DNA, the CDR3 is TGTGCCAGCATTGCAATAGCGGGAGTCGGTAATGAGCAGTTCTTC.

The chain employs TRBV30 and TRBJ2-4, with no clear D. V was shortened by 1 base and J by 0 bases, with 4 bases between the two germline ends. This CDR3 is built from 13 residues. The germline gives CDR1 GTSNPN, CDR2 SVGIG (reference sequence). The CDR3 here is CAWSGLAKNIQYF. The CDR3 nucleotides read TGTGCCTGGAGTGGGCTAGCCAAAAACATTCAGTACTTC.

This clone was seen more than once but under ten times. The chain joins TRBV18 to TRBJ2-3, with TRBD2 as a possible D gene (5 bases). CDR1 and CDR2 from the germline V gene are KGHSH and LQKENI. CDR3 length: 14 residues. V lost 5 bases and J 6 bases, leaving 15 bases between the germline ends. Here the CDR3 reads CASSGNGPGDTQYF. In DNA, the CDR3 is TGTGCCAGCTCAGGGAACGGGCCGGGGGATACGCAGTATTTT.

CDR3 sequence (DNA): TGTGCCAGCAGTTTCCGGGAGACTAATGAAAAACTGTTTTTT. Protein: CASSFRETNEKLFF. The rearrangement links TRBV28 to TRBJ1-4; D call uncertain. Germline V gene data show CDR1 as MDHEN and CDR2 as SYDVKM. V was clipped by 3 bases and J by 2 bases, with 7 bases between them. This CDR3 comprises 14 residues.

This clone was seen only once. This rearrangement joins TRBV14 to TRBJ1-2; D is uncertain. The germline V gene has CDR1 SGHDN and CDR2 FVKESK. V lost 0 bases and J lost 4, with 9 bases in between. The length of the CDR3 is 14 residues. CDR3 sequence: CASSQDSSGYGYTF. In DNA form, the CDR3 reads TGTGCCAGCAGCCAAGATAGTTCGGGCTATGGCTACACCTTC.

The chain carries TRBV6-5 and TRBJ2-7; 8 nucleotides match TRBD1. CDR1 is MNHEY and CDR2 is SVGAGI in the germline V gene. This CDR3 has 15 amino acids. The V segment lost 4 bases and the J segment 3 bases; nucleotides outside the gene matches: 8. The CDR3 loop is CASSWGQVTFYEQYF. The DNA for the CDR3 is TGTGCCAGCAGTTGGGGACAGGTCACTTTCTACGAGCAGTACTTC.

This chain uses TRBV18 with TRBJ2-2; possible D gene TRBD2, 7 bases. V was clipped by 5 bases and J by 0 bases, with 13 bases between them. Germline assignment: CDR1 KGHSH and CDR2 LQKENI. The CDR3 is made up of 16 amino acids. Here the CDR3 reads CASSGTGRANTGELFF. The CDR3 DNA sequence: TGTGCCAGCTCAGGCACAGGGAGGGCGAACACCGGGGAGCTGTTTTTT.